The sample holds a few counts of the clone carrying this T cell receptor (beta chain). What it binds is not known. These data are taken from a study of immune evolution from preneoplasia to lung adenocarcinoma. Sequencing was performed with immunoSEQ multiplex PCR; in TCRdb, only in-frame clones are kept and a portion is missing. The table includes roughly 3,700 clones, more than 75% detected once. CDR1 is MNHNY, CDR2 SVGAGI, per germline (reference sequence). V was trimmed by 7 bases and J by 4 bases, leaving 16 bases between them. The CDR3 totals 14 residues. Overall study results and limits: Top clone frequencies peaked in normal lung, apparently declining through invasive adenocarcinoma.

Premalignant or tumor cells were enriched by macro-dissection after pathologic assessment. The clonotype was recovered from a person aged 60-80 years with lung adenocarcinoma. Sequenced input: FFPE minimally invasive lung adenocarcinoma tissue. The rearrangement uses TRBV6-6 and TRBJ1-1, with D possibly being TRBD1 (5 bases). CDR3 residues: CASIAGRAITEAFF. The CDR3 nucleotides are TGTGCCAGCATAGCGGGGCGTGCGATCACTGAAGCTTTCTTT.